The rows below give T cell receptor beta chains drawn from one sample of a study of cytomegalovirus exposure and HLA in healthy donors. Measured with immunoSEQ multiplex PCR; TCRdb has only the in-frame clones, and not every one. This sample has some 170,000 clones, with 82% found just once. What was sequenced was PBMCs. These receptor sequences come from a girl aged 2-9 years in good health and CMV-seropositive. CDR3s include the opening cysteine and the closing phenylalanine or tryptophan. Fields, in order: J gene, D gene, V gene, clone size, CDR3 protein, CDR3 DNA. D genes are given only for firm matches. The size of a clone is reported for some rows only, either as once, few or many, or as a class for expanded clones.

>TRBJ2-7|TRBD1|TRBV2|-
CASKRDSYEQYF
TGTGCCAGCAAACGGGACAGCTACGAGCAGTACTTC
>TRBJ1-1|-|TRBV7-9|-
CASSLWVGGDTEAFF
TGTGCCAGCAGCTTATGGGTAGGGGGGGACACTGAAGCTTTCTTT
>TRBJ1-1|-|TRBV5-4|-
CASSFRDKNTEAFF
TGTGCCAGCAGCTTCCGGGACAAGAACACTGAAGCTTTCTTT
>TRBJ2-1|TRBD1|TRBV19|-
CASSQDRGHNEQFF
TGTGCCAGTAGTCAGGACAGGGGACACAATGAGCAGTTCTTC
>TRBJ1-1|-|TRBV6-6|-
CASLLSRAGKNTEAFF
TGTGCCAGCTTGCTAAGCCGGGCAGGGAAGAACACTGAAGCTTTCTTT
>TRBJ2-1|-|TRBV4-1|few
CASNGDYNEQFF
TGCGCCAGCAACGGGGACTACAATGAGCAGTTCTTC
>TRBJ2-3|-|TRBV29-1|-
CSVSSRDPADTQYF
TGCAGCGTTTCGTCCCGGGATCCCGCAGATACGCAGTATTTT
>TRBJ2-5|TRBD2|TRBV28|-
CASSGGSRETQYF
TGTGCCAGCAGCGGCGGGAGCAGGGAGACCCAGTACTTC
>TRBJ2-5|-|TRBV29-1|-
CSVEERGYGQETQYF
TGCAGCGTTGAAGAAAGGGGGTACGGTCAAGAGACCCAGTACTTC
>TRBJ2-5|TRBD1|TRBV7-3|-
CASSLVGQGETQYF
TGTGCCAGCAGCCTTGTTGGACAGGGGGAGACCCAGTACTTC
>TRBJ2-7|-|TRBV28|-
CASSFSGVYEQYF
TGTGCCAGCAGTTTTTCGGGGGTCTACGAGCAGTACTTC
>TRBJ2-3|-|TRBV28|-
CASSLGRNTQYF
TGTGCCAGCAGTCTTGGCAGGAATACGCAGTATTTT
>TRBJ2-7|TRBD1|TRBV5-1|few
CASGDRAYEQYF
TGCGCCAGCGGCGACAGGGCCTACGAGCAGTACTTC
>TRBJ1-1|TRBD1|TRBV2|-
CASYLGQLNTEAFF
TGTGCCAGCTACTTGGGACAGTTGAACACTGAAGCTTTCTTT
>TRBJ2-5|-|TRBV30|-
CAWRRGGTQETQYF
TGTGCCTGGAGGAGGGGCGGGACCCAAGAGACCCAGTACTTC
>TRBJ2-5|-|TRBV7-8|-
CASSWGHRQETQYF
TGTGCCAGCAGCTGGGGGCATCGGCAAGAGACCCAGTACTTC
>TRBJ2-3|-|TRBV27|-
CASSFEGDTQYF
TGTGCCAGCAGTTTTGAGGGAGATACGCAGTATTTT
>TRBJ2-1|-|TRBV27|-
CASSTLLSEQFF
TGTGCCAGCAGTACCCTCCTAAGTGAGCAGTTCTTC
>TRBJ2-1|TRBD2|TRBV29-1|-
CSAIGLAVVNEQFF
TGCAGCGCTATAGGACTAGCGGTGGTCAATGAGCAGTTCTTC
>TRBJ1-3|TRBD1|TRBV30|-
CAWTGGSGNTIYF
TGTGCCTGGACAGGGGGTTCTGGAAACACCATATATTTT
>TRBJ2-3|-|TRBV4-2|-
CASRAGHSTDTQYF
TGTGCCAGCCGAGCGGGCCATAGCACAGATACGCAGTATTTT
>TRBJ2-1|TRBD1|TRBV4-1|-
CASSQAGTGRPEQFF
TGCGCCAGCAGCCAAGCCGGGACAGGGCGGCCTGAGCAGTTCTTC
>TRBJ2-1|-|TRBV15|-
CATSSKQDYNEQFF
TGTGCCACCAGCAGTAAGCAGGACTACAATGAGCAGTTCTTC
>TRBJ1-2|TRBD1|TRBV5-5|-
CASSWGTGGFSNGYTF
TGTGCCAGCAGCTGGGGGACAGGGGGCTTTAGCAATGGCTACACCTTC
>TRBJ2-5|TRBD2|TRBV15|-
CATSRGEGLGETQYF
TGTGCCACCAGCCGAGGGGAGGGACTCGGGGAGACCCAGTACTTC
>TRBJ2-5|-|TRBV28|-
CASSSRGSTETQYF
TGTGCCAGCAGTTCCCGGGGAAGCACCGAGACCCAGTACTTC
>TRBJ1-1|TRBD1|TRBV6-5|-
CASSSAGTAEAFF
TGTGCCAGCAGTTCTGCCGGGACAGCCGAAGCTTTCTTT
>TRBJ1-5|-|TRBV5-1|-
CASSLRPTGDQPQHF
TGCGCCAGCAGCTTGCGGCCCACCGGAGATCAGCCCCAGCATTTT